This TCR beta chain emerged from a study of beta chain features in type 1 diabetes. J gave up 5 bases and V 4 bases, and 10 bases lay outside the gene matches. The CDR3 contains 15 residues. Germline V lookup: CDR1 MGHRA, CDR2 YSYEKL. All of the isolated RNA was reverse transcribed, so expressed TCRB transcripts were sequenced. The average read count of naive, central memory and regulatory T cell samples was approximately 3.5 million. Sequencing was performed with immunoSEQ multiplex PCR; in TCRdb, only in-frame clones are kept and a portion is missing. The sample includes 250,000 to 350,000 clones, around 15% of them seen just once.

The V and J genes are TRBV4-1 and TRBJ1-2; 7 nucleotides agree with TRBD1. The TCR comes from a man aged 30 to 45 in good health. Sequenced sample: central memory CD4+ T cells from blood. The CDR3 spells CASSPTQTGRYGYTF. The DNA for the CDR3 is TGCGCCAGCAGCCCCACTCAGACAGGGAGGTATGGCTACACCTTC.